The following is a T cell receptor (beta chain) sequence with its context. The antigen is unknown. Trimming took 2 bases from V and 1 from J, leaving 10 bases between them. This CDR3 is built from 15 residues. CDR1 is SEHNR and CDR2 is FQNEAQ in the germline V gene (reference sequence). This sample is part of a study of shared clonotypes between healthy human individuals. Study-wide results and limits: Naive CD4 clonotypes were shared across several donors at 4.5% to 6%. Generation of non-shared clonotypes was less probable than generation of clonotypes shared by all four donors.

TCRdb's table, derived via immunoSEQ multiplex PCR, lists solely in-frame clones and lacks some. The sample shows some 2,100,000 clones, approximately 95% of them seen only once. The sequence was collected from a man aged 18 to 35 in good health. Source material: naive CD4+ T cells sorted from blood. As for subset: CD45RA+ positively selected. The chain combines TRBV7-9 with TRBJ2-3, with D maybe TRBD1 (6 bases). In DNA, the CDR3 is TGTGCCAGCAGCTTATCGGGACACCGCACAGATACGCAGTATTTT. It encodes CASSLSGHRTDTQYF.